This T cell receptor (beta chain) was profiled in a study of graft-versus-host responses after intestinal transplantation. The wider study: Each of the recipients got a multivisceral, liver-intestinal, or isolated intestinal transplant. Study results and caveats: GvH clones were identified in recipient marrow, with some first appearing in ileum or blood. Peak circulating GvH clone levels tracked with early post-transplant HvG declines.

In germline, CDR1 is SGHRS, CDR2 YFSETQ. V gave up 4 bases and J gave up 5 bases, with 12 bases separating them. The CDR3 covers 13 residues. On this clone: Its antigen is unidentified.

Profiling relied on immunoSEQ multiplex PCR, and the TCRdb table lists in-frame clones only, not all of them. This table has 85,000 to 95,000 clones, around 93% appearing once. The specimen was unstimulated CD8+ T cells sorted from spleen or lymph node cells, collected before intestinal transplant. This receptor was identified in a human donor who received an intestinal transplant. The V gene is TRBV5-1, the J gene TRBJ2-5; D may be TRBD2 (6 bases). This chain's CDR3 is CASSPGLTETQYF. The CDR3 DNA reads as TGCGCCAGCAGCCCGGGACTCACGGAGACCCAGTACTTC.